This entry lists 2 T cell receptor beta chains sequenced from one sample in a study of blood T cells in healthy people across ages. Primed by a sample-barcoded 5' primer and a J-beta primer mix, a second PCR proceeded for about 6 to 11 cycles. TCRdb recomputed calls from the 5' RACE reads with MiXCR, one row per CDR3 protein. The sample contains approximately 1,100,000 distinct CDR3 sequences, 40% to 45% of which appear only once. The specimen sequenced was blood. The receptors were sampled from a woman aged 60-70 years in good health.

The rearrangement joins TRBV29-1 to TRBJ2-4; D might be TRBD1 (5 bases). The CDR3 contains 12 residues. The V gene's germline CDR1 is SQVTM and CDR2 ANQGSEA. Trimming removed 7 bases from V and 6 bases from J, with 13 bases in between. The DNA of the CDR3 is TGCAGCGCCACGCGGCAGGGAAACATTCAGTACTTC. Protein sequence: CSATRQGNIQYF.

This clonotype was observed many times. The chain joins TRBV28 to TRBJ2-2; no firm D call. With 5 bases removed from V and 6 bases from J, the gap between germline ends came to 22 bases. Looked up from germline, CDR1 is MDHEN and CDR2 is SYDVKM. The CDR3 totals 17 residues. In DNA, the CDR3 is TGTGCCAGCAGTCCAGATTTTGCCCTCATCGCAGCCGGGGAGCTGTTTTTT. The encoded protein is CASSPDFALIAAGELFF.